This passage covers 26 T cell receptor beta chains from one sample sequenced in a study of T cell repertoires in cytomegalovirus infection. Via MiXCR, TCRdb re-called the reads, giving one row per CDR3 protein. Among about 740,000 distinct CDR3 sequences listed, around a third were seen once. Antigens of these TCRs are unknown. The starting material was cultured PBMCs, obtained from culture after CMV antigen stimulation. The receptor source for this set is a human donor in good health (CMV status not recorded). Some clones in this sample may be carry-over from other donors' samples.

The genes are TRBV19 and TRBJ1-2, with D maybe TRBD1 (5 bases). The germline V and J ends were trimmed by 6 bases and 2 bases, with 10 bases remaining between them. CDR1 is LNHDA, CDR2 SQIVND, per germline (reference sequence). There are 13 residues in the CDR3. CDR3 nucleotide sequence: TGTGCCAGTAGAACCGGGACGAACTATGGCTACACCTTC. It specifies CASRTGTNYGYTF.

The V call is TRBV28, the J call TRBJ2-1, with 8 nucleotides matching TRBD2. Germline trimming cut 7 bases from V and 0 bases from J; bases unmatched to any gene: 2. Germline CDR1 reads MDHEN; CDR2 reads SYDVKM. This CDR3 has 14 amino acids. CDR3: CASIAGRSYNEQFF. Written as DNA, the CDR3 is TGTGCCAGCATAGCGGGACGCTCCTACAATGAGCAGTTCTTC. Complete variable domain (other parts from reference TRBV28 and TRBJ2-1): DVKVTQSSRYLVKRTGEKVFLECVQDMDHENMFWYRQDPGLGLRLIYFSYDVKMKEKGDIPEGYSVSREKKERFSLILESASTNQTSMYLCASIAGRSYNEQFFGPGTRLTVL.

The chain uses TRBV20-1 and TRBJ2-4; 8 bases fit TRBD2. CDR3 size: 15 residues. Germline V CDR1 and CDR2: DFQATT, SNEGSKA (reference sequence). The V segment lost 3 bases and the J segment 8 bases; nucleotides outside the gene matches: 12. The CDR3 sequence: CSARTGAGGRDIQYF. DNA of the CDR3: TGCAGTGCTAGGACGGGGGCGGGAGGCCGGGACATTCAGTACTTC.

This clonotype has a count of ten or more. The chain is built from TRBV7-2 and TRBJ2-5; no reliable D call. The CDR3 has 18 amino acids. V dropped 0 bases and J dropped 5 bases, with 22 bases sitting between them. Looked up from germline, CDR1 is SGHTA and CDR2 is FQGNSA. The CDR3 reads CASSLAVGLYILGETQYF. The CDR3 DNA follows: TGTGCCAGCAGCTTAGCCGTTGGGTTGTACATCTTGGGGGAGACCCAGTACTTC.

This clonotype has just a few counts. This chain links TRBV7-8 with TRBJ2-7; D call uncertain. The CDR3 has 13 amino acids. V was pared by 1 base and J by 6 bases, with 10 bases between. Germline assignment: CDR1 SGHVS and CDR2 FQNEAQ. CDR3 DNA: TGTGCCAGCAGCTTAGGGGCCCCGCTCGAGCAGTACTTC. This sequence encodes CASSLGAPLEQYF.

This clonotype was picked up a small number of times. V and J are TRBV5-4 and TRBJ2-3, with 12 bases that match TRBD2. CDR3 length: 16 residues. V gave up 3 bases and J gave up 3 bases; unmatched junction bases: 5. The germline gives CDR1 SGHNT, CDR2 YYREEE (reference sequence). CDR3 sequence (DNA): TGTGCCAGCAGCTCCCGGACTAGCGGGAATACAGATACGCAGTATTTT. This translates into CASSSRTSGNTDTQYF.

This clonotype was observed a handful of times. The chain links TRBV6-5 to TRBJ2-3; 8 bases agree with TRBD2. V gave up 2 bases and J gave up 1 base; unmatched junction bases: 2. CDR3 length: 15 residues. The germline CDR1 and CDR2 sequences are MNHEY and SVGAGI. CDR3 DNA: TGTGCCAGCAGTTACCGTAGCGGGGGCACAGATACGCAGTATTTT. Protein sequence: CASSYRSGGTDTQYF.

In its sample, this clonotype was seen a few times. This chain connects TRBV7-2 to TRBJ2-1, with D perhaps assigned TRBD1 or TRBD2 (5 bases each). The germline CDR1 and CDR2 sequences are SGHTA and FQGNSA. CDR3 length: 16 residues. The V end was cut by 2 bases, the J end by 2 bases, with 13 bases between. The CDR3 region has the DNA TGTGCCAGCAGCTTATCGGCAGGGACCCCCTACAATGAGCAGTTCTTC. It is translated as CASSLSAGTPYNEQFF.

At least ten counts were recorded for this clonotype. This CDR3 reads CASSLALGAKAGNTIYF. CDR3 DNA sequence: TGTGCCAGCAGCTTAGCTCTGGGGGCGAAAGCTGGAAACACCATATATTTT. This chain links TRBV7-6 with TRBJ1-3; perhaps TRBD1 as D (6 bases). The CDR3 has 17 amino acids. The germline V and J ends were trimmed by 0 bases and 2 bases, with 14 bases remaining between them. The germline V gene has CDR1 SGHVS and CDR2 FNYEAQ.

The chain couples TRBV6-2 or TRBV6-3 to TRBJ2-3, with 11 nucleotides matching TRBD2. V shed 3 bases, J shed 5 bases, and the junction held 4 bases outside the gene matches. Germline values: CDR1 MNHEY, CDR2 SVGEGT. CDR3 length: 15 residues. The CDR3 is CASSYSGGARDTQYF. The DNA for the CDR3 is TGTGCCAGCAGTTATAGCGGGGGGGCAAGAGATACGCAGTATTTT.

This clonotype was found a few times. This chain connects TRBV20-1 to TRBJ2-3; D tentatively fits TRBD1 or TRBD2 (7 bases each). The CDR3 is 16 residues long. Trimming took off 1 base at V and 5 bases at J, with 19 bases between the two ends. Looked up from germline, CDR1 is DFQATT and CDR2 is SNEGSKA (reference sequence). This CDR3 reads CSARGQGGGPGDTQYF. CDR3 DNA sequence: TGCAGTGCTAGAGGTCAGGGGGGAGGGCCAGGAGATACGCAGTATTTT.

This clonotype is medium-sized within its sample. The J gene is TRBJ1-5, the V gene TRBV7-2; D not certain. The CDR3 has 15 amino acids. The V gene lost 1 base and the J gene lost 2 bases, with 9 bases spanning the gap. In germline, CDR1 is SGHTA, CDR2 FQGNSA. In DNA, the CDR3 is TGTGCCAGCAGCTTAGAGGTGCACGGCAATCAGCCCCAGCATTTT. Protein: CASSLEVHGNQPQHF.

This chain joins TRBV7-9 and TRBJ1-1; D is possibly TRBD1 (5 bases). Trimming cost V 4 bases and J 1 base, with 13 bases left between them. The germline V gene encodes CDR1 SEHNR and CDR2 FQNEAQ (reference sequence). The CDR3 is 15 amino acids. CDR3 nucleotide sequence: TGTGCCAGCAGCTCCACGGGACGGGAGAACACTGAAGCTTTCTTT. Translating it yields CASSSTGRENTEAFF.

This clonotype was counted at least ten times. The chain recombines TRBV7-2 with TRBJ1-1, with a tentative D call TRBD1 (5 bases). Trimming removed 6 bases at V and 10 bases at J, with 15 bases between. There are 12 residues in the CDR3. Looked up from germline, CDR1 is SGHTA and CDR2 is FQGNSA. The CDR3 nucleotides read TGTGCCAGCAGTGGGACCGGATGGGGAGCTTTCTTT. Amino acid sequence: CASSGTGWGAFF.

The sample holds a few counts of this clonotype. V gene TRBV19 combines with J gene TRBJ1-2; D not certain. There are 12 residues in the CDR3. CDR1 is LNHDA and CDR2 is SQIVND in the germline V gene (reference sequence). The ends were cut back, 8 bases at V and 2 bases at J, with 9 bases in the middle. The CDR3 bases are TGTGCCAGTGGTGAGGGCAACTATGGCTACACCTTC. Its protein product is CASGEGNYGYTF.

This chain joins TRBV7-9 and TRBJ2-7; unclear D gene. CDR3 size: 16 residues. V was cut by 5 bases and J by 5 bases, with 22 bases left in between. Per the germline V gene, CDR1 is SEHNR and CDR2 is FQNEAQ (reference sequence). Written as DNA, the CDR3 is TGTGCCAGCAGCCCCCCCCCCCATGGCTCGGGCCACGAGCAGTACTTC. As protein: CASSPPPHGSGHEQYF. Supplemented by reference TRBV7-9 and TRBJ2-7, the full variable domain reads DTGVSQNPRHKITKRGQNVTFRCDPISEHNRLYWYRQTLGQGPEFLTYFQNEAQLEKSRLLSDRFSAERPKGSFSTLEIQRTEQGDSAMYLCASSPPPHGSGHEQYFGPGTRLTVT.

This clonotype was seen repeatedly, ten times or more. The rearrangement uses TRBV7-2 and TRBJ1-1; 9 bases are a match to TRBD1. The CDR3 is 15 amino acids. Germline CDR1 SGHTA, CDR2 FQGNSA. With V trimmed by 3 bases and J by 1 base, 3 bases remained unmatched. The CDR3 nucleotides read TGTGCCAGCAGCTTTATGGGACAGGGGAACACTGAAGCTTTCTTT. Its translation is CASSFMGQGNTEAFF.

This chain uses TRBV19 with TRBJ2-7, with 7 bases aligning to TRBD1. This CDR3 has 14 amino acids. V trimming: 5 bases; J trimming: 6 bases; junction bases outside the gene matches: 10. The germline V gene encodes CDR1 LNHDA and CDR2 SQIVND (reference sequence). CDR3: CASSDATRGSEQYF. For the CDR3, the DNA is TGTGCCAGTAGTGACGCGACCAGGGGGTCCGAGCAGTACTTC.

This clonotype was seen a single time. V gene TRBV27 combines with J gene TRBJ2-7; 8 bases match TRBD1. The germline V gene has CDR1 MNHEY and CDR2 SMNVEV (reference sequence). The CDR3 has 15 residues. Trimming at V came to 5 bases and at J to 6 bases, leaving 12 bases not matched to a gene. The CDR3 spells CASSVGQGLTPEQYF. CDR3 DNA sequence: TGTGCCAGCAGTGTCGGACAGGGACTTACCCCCGAGCAGTACTTC.

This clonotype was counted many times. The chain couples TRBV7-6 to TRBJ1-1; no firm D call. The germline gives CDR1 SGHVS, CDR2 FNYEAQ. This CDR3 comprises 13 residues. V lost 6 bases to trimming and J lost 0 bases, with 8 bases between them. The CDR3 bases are TGTGCCAGCAGGTGGGGTATGAACACTGAAGCTTTCTTT. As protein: CASRWGMNTEAFF.

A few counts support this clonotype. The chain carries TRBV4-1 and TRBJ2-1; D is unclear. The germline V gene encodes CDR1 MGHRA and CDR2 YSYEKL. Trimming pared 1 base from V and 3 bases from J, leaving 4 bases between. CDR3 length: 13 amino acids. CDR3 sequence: CASSQVLYNEQFF. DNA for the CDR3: TGCGCCAGCAGCCAAGTCCTCTACAATGAGCAGTTCTTC.

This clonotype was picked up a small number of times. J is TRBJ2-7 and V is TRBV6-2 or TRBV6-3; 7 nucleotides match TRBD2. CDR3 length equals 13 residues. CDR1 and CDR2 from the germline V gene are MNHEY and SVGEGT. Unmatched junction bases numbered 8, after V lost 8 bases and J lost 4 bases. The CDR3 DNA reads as TGTGCCAGCTCCAAGATGGGGGGGTACGAGCAGTACTTC. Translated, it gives CASSKMGGYEQYF.

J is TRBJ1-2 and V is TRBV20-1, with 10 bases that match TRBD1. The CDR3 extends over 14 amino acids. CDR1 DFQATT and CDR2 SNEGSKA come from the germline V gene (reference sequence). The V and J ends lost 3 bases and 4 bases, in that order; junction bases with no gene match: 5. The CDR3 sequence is CSASKTGGTYGYTF. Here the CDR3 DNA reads TGCAGTGCTAGCAAGACAGGGGGCACCTATGGCTACACCTTC.

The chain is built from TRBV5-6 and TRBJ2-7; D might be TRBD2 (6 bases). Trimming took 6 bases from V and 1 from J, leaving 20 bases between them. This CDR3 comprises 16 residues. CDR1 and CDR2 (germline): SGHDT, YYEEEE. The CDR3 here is CASNLGLAGLSYEQYF. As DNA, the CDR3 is TGTGCCAGCAACCTGGGTCTAGCTGGACTATCCTACGAGCAGTACTTC. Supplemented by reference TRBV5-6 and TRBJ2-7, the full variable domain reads DAGVTQSPTHLIKTRGQQVTLRCSPKSGHDTVSWYQQALGQGPQFIFQYYEEEERQRGNFPDRFSGHQFPNYSSELNVNALLLGDSALYLCASNLGLAGLSYEQYFGPGTRLTVT.

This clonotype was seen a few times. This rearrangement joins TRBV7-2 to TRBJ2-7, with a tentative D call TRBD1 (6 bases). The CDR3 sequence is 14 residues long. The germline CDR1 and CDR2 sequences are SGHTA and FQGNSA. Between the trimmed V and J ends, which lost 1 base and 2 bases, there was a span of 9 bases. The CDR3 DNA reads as TGTGCCAGCAGCTTAGACAGGGTTCCCTACGAGCAGTACTTC. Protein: CASSLDRVPYEQYF.

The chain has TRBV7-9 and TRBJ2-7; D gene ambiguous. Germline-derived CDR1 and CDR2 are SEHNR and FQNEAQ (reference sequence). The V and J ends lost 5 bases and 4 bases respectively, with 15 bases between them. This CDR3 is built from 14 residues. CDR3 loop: CASSITQPAYEQYF. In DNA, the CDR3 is TGTGCCAGCAGCATTACCCAACCAGCGTACGAGCAGTACTTC.